This T cell receptor (beta chain) was captured in a study of blood T cell repertoires in COVID-19. The overall study: Samples came from the United States, Italy and Spain, spanning acute and convalescent COVID-19. PBMCs, B-cell-depleted T cells, or T cells provided the cDNA or gDNA that made up the material.

Some clones are missing from TCRdb's copy, which holds only in-frame ones; the method was immunoSEQ multiplex PCR. The sample lists 25,000 to 35,000 clones; around 85% were seen once. CDR1 and CDR2 (germline): SNHLY, FYNNEI. V lost 6 bases and J lost 5, with 14 bases in between. The CDR3 contains 14 residues. The TCR comes from a human donor in a cohort sampled during active COVID-19. What was sequenced was peripheral blood. The gene calls are TRBV2 and TRBJ1-5; D may be TRBD1 (6 bases). This CDR3 reads CASSAGARDQPQHF. Written as DNA, the CDR3 is TGTGCCAGCAGCGCAGGGGCGCGGGATCAGCCCCAGCATTTT.